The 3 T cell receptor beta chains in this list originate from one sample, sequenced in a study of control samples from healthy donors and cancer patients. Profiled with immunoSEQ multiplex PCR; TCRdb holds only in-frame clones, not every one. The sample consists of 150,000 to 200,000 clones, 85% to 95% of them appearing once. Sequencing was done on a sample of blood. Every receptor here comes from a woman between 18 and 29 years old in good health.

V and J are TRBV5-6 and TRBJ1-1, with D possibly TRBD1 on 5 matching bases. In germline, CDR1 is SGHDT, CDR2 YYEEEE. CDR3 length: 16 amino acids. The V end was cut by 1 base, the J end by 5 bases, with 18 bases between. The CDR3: CASSLTGGVRGTEAFF. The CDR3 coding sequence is TGTGCCAGCAGCTTGACAGGAGGGGTTAGAGGTACTGAAGCTTTCTTT.

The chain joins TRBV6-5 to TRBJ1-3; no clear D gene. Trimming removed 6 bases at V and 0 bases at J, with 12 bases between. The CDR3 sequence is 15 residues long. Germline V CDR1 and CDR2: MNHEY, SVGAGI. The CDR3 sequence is CASRPTPTSGNTIYF. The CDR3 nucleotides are TGTGCCAGCAGACCTACGCCTACCTCTGGAAACACCATATATTTT.

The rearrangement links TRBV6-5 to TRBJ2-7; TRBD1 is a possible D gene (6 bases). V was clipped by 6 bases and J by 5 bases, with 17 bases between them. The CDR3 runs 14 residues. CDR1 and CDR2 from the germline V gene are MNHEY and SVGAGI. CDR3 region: CASSQSGEGDEQYF. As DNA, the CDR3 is TGTGCCAGCAGCCAATCAGGGGAAGGGGACGAGCAGTACTTC.